This passage covers 10 T cell receptor beta chains from one sample sequenced in a study of T cell responses to AZD1222 COVID-19 vaccine. The table came from immunoSEQ multiplex PCR; TCRdb's copy has only in-frame clones and leaves some out. The data show about 120,000 clones, around 84% seen once. The sequencing used peripheral blood, collected 28 days after the second AZD1222 dose. These receptors originate from an adult who received the AZD1222 COVID-19 vaccine.

This clone was detected once. The chain uses TRBV5-1 and TRBJ2-2; D unresolved. Germline V gene data show CDR1 as SGHRS and CDR2 as YFSETQ. The CDR3 has 14 residues. V was pared by 2 bases and J by 3 bases, with 8 bases between. CDR3 sequence reads: CASSFAVDTGELFF. In DNA, the CDR3 is TGCGCCAGCAGCTTCGCGGTGGACACCGGGGAGCTGTTTTTT.

This clone was counted a single time. The V and J genes are TRBV10-1 and TRBJ1-1; D remains unclear. V was clipped by 3 bases and J by 4 bases, with 3 bases between them. CDR3 length: 11 residues. The germline V gene encodes CDR1 WNHNN and CDR2 SYGVQD (reference sequence). CDR3 in DNA: TGCGCCAGCAGTGATGGCACTGAAGCTTTCTTT. Translated, it gives CASSDGTEAFF.

V is TRBV5-1 and J is TRBJ1-2; perhaps TRBD1 as D (5 bases). This CDR3 has 15 residues. V gave up 0 bases and J gave up 6 bases, with 15 bases separating them. Germline V gene data show CDR1 as SGHRS and CDR2 as YFSETQ. This CDR3 is CASSLALGRGDGYTF. In DNA form, the CDR3 reads TGCGCCAGCAGCTTGGCCCTGGGACGAGGGGATGGCTACACCTTC.

CDR3 sequence (DNA): TGTGCCATCAGTGAGCCTTCGAGGGGCGCCTATAATTCACCCCTCCACTTT. It yields the protein CAISEPSRGAYNSPLHF. V is TRBV10-3 and J is TRBJ1-6; the D gene is possibly TRBD1 (5 bases). Germline V gene sequence: CDR1 ENHRY, CDR2 SYGVKD. The CDR3 length is 17 residues. Deletions cut 2 bases from V and 2 bases from J, with 13 bases between.

In the case of this clone: The same CDR3 also results from other DNA sequences found in this sample. The chain combines TRBV6-5 with TRBJ2-7; the match to TRBD2 covers 8 bases. The CDR3 is 14 residues long. Germline V gene lookup returns CDR1 MNHEY and CDR2 SVGAGI. J lost 5 bases, V lost 0 bases, and 3 bases had no gene match. The CDR3 sequence is CASSYSRGAHEQYF. The DNA for the CDR3 is TGTGCCAGCAGTTACTCGCGGGGGGCCCACGAGCAGTACTTC.

The V and J genes are TRBV2 and TRBJ1-5; a weak D match, TRBD1 (5 bases). The V end was cut by 2 bases, the J end by 3 bases, with 11 bases between. This CDR3 contains 15 residues. CDR1 is SNHLY, CDR2 FYNNEI, per germline. CDR3 region: CASSEKPGINQPQHF. The CDR3, as DNA: TGTGCCAGCAGTGAAAAGCCAGGGATCAATCAGCCCCAGCATTTT.

The J gene is TRBJ2-3, the V gene TRBV11-2; D is perhaps TRBD1 (6 bases). Trimming left V 4 bases short and J 4 bases short, with 15 bases between. This CDR3 is 15 amino acids long. Germline V CDR1 and CDR2: SGHAT, FQNNGV. CDR3 sequence (DNA): TGTGCCAGCAGCTCCCAGGGGCTGAGGGCAGATACGCAGTATTTT. This encodes CASSSQGLRADTQYF. The full variable domain, completed using reference TRBV11-2 and TRBJ2-3, is EAGVAQSPRYKIIEKRQSVAFWCNPISGHATLYWYQQILGQGPKLLIQFQNNGVVDDSQLPKDRFSAERLKGVDSTLKIQPAKLEDSAVYLCASSSQGLRADTQYFGPGTRLTVL.

The gene calls are TRBV4-2 and TRBJ1-1; D call uncertain. With 2 bases removed from V and 1 base from J, the gap between germline ends came to 17 bases. Looked up from germline, CDR1 is LGHNA and CDR2 is YNFKEQ. This CDR3 contains 17 residues. The CDR3 nucleotides are TGTGCCAGCAGCCAACGCCCTTTCGGTGATGGGAACACTGAAGCTTTCTTT. It translates to CASSQRPFGDGNTEAFF.

The chain carries TRBV2 and TRBJ1-5, with D perhaps matching TRBD1 (6 bases). Trimming stripped 5 bases from V and 5 bases from J, with 7 bases between. This CDR3 region has 12 residues. Germline V gene lookup returns CDR1 SNHLY and CDR2 FYNNEI. CDR3 nucleotides: TGTGCCAGCAGTACAGGGCATCAGCCCCAGCATTTT. This translates into CASSTGHQPQHF.

Here the CDR3 DNA reads TGTGCCAGCAGCGTAGACAGGGATGGTTCACCCCTCCACTTT. Translation gives CASSVDRDGSPLHF. The chain links TRBV9 to TRBJ1-6; TRBD1 is a possible D gene (6 bases). The germline V gene encodes CDR1 SGDLS and CDR2 YYNGEE. V was cut by 0 bases and J by 9 bases, with 10 bases left in between. The CDR3 has 14 residues.